This record looks at one T cell receptor (beta chain) sequence and its context. The target antigen is unknown. The sample originates from a study of CD8+CD57+ T cells in acquired aplastic anemia. Study-wide findings and caveats: The CD8+ Simpson's diversity of patients and controls was not significantly different.

The CDR3 runs to 14 residues. The V segment lost 7 bases and the J segment 3 bases; nucleotides outside the gene matches: 7. Germline assignment: CDR1 MGHRA and CDR2 YSYEKL. TCR beta VDJ and CDR3 were profiled, and genomic DNA was the template. Each CDR3 protein gets one entry after TCRdb re-called the reads with MiXCR. The data contain 250,000 to 300,000 distinct CDR3 sequences, approximately 57% of them singletons. The source material was sorted CD4+, CD8+, or CD8+CD57+ T cells (not recorded which) from PBMCs. V usage is TRBV4-1 and J usage is TRBJ2-7; 9 bases align to TRBD1. The origin of this receptor is a human donor with severe aplastic anemia or a healthy control (not recorded which). The CDR3 DNA sequence: TGCGCCAGCACCCAGACGACAGGGGGCTACGAGCAGTACTTC. This gives the protein CASTQTTGGYEQYF.